Included here is one T cell receptor (beta chain) sequence, with context. The entry originates in a study of blood T cell repertoires in COVID-19. The overall study: Acute-phase and convalescent COVID-19 samples originated in the United States, Italy and Spain. In each case, the material was cDNA or gDNA derived from T cells, B-cell-depleted T cells, or PBMCs.

Authors' processing steps: Reference gene primer amplification gave estimated nucleated cell counts. Profiling relied on immunoSEQ multiplex PCR, and the TCRdb table lists in-frame clones only, not all of them. The DNA gave D and trimming, while V, J and clone size come from that table. Here the sample spans about 360,000 clones, around 84% being singletons. This CDR3 is built from 16 residues. Germline V gives CDR1 KGHSH, CDR2 LQKENI. Trimming took off 2 bases at V and 4 bases at J, with 15 bases between the two ends. Sequencing was performed on peripheral blood. The TCR comes from a human donor with acute or convalescent COVID-19. The donor label of this sample is uncertain. This chain links TRBV18 with TRBJ1-5; D might be TRBD1 (6 bases). In DNA, the CDR3 is TGTGCCAGCTCACCAACGGCAGGGGCGATAAATCAGCCCCAGCATTTT. This codes for CASSPTAGAINQPQHF.